This T cell receptor (beta chain) emerged from a study of OX40 agonist ivuxolimab in advanced cancers. About the study: With a range of about 23 to 85, age averaged roughly 60 years, and 75% to 90% were male. Findings of the study overall: The study found among the lowest clonal expansion in partial responders at 0.1-3.0 mg/kg.

TCRdb's copy holds only in-frame clones and misses some; the assay was immunoSEQ multiplex PCR. The table has 50,000 to 80,000 clones, 84% seen once. CDR3 size: 16 residues. Trimming took off 7 bases at V and 0 bases at J, with 16 bases between the two ends. Germline V gene sequence: CDR1 LNHDA, CDR2 SQIVND (reference sequence). No patient had autoimmune disease or received systemic immunosuppression. This clone was seen just once. As yet, its antigen is unknown. The sequencing here drew on CD4+ or CD8+ T cells sorted from blood, taken in a trial of the OX40 agonist ivuxolimab. The rearrangement links TRBV19 to TRBJ1-3; no definite D call. This clonotype originated in an adult with an advanced solid tumor such as melanoma, head and neck, liver or kidney cancer. DNA for the CDR3: TGTGCCAGTAACCTGGGATACTTGAGCTCTGGAAACACCATATATTTT. Translating gives CASNLGYLSSGNTIYF.